A selection of T cell receptor beta chains follows, all from one sample in a study of T cell responses to AZD1222 COVID-19 vaccine. TCRdb's table, derived via immunoSEQ multiplex PCR, lists solely in-frame clones and lacks some. The sample records around 100,000 clones, about 86% being singletons. Sequencing was performed on peripheral blood, taken on day 0 of AZD1222 vaccination. The receptors here all came from an adult in good health. CDR3s include the opening cysteine and the closing phenylalanine or tryptophan. D genes are given only for firm matches. The size field is filled for only some rows; it gives once, few, many or a size class.

v_gene	abundance	j_gene	len	d_gene	CDR3nt	CDR3aa
TRBV19	once	TRBJ1-4	15	-	TGTGCCAGTAGTTTCAGGGCGTCGGGTGGTGAAAAACTGTTTTTT	CASSFRASGGEKLFF
TRBV9	-	TRBJ2-3	14	-	TGTGCCAGCACACGGGACTCCGCTTCAGATACGCAGTATTTT	CASTRDSASDTQYF
TRBV18	-	TRBJ1-1	14	-	TGTGCCAGCTCACCACCGAATGACAACACTGAAGCTTTCTTT	CASSPPNDNTEAFF
TRBV27	-	TRBJ1-4	14	-	TGTGCCAGCACCCAGGACCGTACTAATGAAAAACTGTTTTTT	CASTQDRTNEKLFF
TRBV6-1	few	TRBJ1-4	11	-	TGTGCCAGCAGTGAGGTGAGGGAACTGTTTTTT	CASSEVRELFF
TRBV4-3	-	TRBJ2-3	15	-	TGCGCCAGCAGCCAAGATGACGGCCGAGGAGGTACGCAGTATTTT	CASSQDDGRGGTQYF
TRBV24-1	-	TRBJ2-7	11	-	TGTGCCCCCGACAGGTTATACGAGCAGTACTTC	CAPDRLYEQYF
TRBV19	-	TRBJ1-1	13	-	TGTGCCACCCGAGATTTCATGAACACTGAAGCTTTCTTT	CATRDFMNTEAFF
TRBV3-1/TRBV3-2	-	TRBJ2-1	15	TRBD2	TGTGCCAGCAGCCAAGATAGCGGGGGGGCATCTGAGCAGTTCTTC	CASSQDSGGASEQFF
TRBV5-5	-	TRBJ2-3	14	-	TGTGCCAGCAGCTTCGACCAGAGCACAGATACGCAGTATTTT	CASSFDQSTDTQYF
TRBV5-1	-	TRBJ2-5	11	-	TGCGCCAGCAATTCTGAAGAGACCCAGTACTTC	CASNSEETQYF
TRBV19	few	TRBJ2-5	15	-	TGTGCCAGTATCACCGGGACAAGGCTAAAAGAGACCCAGTACTTC	CASITGTRLKETQYF
TRBV10-3	-	TRBJ1-1	14	TRBD1	TGTGCCATCAGTTATCAGCAGGGGGTGACTGAAGCTTTCTTT	CAISYQQGVTEAFF
TRBV6-5	-	TRBJ1-2	16	-	TGTGCCAGCAGTTACTCGATATGGAGCAGGGGCAATGGCTACACCTTC	CASSYSIWSRGNGYTF
TRBV29-1	-	TRBJ1-1	14	-	TGCAGCGTTGAATTTCGACTTCGGACAGCTGAAGCTTTCTTT	CSVEFRLRTAEAFF
TRBV6-6	-	TRBJ1-2	12	-	TGTGCCAGCACTATCACAAGGGTTGGCTACACCTTC	CASTITRVGYTF
TRBV7-9	once	TRBJ2-1	11	-	TGTGCCAGCAGCGCGAAGGGACCGCAGTTCTTC	CASSAKGPQFF
TRBV27	-	TRBJ2-6	13	-	TGTGCCACCTGGGTCTCTGGGGCCAACGTCCTGACTTTC	CATWVSGANVLTF
TRBV6-5	-	TRBJ1-1	13	-	TGTGCCAGCAACAAGGGGGAGCGTGGAGAAGCTTTCTTT	CASNKGERGEAFF
TRBV6-5	-	TRBJ1-3	14	TRBD1	TGTGCCAGCAGTTACTCGAGGCAGGGGGGAACCATATATTTT	CASSYSRQGGTIYF
TRBV19	-	TRBJ1-1	13	-	TGTGCCAGTAGTATCTTGGGGGTAAGTGAAGCTTTCTTT	CASSILGVSEAFF
TRBV4-1	-	TRBJ1-2	15	-	TGCGCCAGCAGCCAAGAACAGACATTTAGCTATGGCTACACCTTC	CASSQEQTFSYGYTF
TRBV29-1	-	TRBJ2-6	12	-	TGCAGCGTCGAAGGTGGGGCCAACGTCCTGACTTTC	CSVEGGANVLTF
TRBV7-8	-	TRBJ1-5	13	-	TGTGCCAGCAGCGCCGCCCCCAATCAGCCCCAGCATTTT	CASSAAPNQPQHF
TRBV5-6	-	TRBJ2-5	12	-	TGTGCCAGCGCAAGGGGGAAAGAGACCCAGTACTTC	CASARGKETQYF
TRBV6-2/TRBV6-3	-	TRBJ2-7	13	TRBD1	TGTGCCAGCAGTTGGGACAGGGTCTACGAGCAGTACTTC	CASSWDRVYEQYF
TRBV7-9	-	TRBJ2-5	14	TRBD2	TGTGCCGGCGAAGACAGCGGGGTCGGGGAGACCCAGTACTTC	CAGEDSGVGETQYF
TRBV6-5	-	TRBJ1-5	14	-	TGTGCCAGCTGGACACTTTATAGCAATCAGCCCCAGCATTTT	CASWTLYSNQPQHF
TRBV2	-	TRBJ1-2	15	TRBD1	TGTGCCAGCAGTGGGGGGACAGGGCTACACTATGGCTACACCTTC	CASSGGTGLHYGYTF
TRBV5-4	-	TRBJ1-2	13	-	TGTGCCAGCAGCTTTCGGGGGAACTATGGCTACACCTTC	CASSFRGNYGYTF
TRBV5-1	once	TRBJ2-1	14	-	TGCGCCAGCAGCCCACTAGGGGACTACAATGAGCAGTTCTTC	CASSPLGDYNEQFF
TRBV10-3	-	TRBJ2-1	15	TRBD2	TGTGCCATCGGACTGACTAGCGGGAGGTCAAATGAGCAGTTCTTC	CAIGLTSGRSNEQFF
TRBV6-5	few	TRBJ1-2	14	TRBD1	TGTGCCAGCAGTTACTCGGACAGGAACTATGGCTACACCTTC	CASSYSDRNYGYTF
TRBV11-2	-	TRBJ1-6	12	-	TGTGCCAGCAGCCACTATAATTCACCCCTCCACTTT	CASSHYNSPLHF
TRBV25-1	-	TRBJ1-4	15	-	TGTGCCAGCAGCCCACCGGGGGGGTATTTGGAAAAACTGTTTTTT	CASSPPGGYLEKLFF
TRBV6-5	-	TRBJ1-2	13	-	TGTGCCAGCAGTTTCCGGGACGACAATGGCTACACCTTC	CASSFRDDNGYTF